One and the same sample provided the 3 T cell receptor beta chains below, sequenced in a study of blood T cell repertoires in COVID-19. The table came from immunoSEQ multiplex PCR; TCRdb's copy has only in-frame clones and leaves some out. The data show just over 650,000 clones, with 90% seen just once and roughly 0.25% held by the top ten. The material sequenced was peripheral blood. The receptors originated from a woman aged 18-29 years with acute or convalescent COVID-19.

The chain combines TRBV24-1 with TRBJ1-2, with no clear D. Trimming took 5 bases from V and 1 from J, leaving 4 bases between them. Germline V lookup: CDR1 KGHDR, CDR2 SFDVKD. The CDR3 is 12 amino acids. CDR3 sequence: CATSASNYGYTF. The CDR3 DNA follows: TGTGCCACCAGTGCTAGTAACTATGGCTACACCTTC.

The count of this clone is one. The chain couples TRBV7-2 to TRBJ2-3, with TRBD2 matching 11 bases. Germline V gene sequence: CDR1 SGHTA, CDR2 FQGNSA. The ends lost 3 bases at V and 0 bases at J; junction bases unmatched: 8. CDR3 length: 18 residues. CDR3 region: CASSFPSGGSTSTDTQYF. For the CDR3, the DNA is TGTGCCAGCAGCTTTCCTAGCGGGGGGTCTACTAGCACAGATACGCAGTATTTT.

The chain has TRBV27 and TRBJ2-2; D gene uncertain. V lost 6 bases, J lost 5 bases, and 16 bases lay in between. Germline values: CDR1 MNHEY, CDR2 SMNVEV (reference sequence). This CDR3 spans 15 amino acids. This CDR3 reads CASSLRKGVTGELFF. CDR3 in DNA: TGTGCCAGCAGCCTCAGGAAAGGTGTGACCGGGGAGCTGTTTTTT.